The clone carrying this T cell receptor beta chain was counted a few times. It was via CD45RO/CCR7/CD25/CD127/CD95/CD27 that CD4+ naive, central memory, regulatory and stem cell-like memory cells were sorted. In all sorted populations, purity surpassed 95%. This sample was taken from a study of beta chain features in type 1 diabetes. Overall study context: Healthy donors, compared against patients, showed similar age, gender and cell yields.

Reverse transcribing all isolated RNA meant expressed TCRB transcripts were sequenced. The method was immunoSEQ multiplex PCR; TCRdb's version includes in-frame clones alone and lacks a portion of them. The sample lists roughly 170,000 clones, about 12% occurring once. This CDR3 is built from 12 residues. V lost 4 bases and J 7 bases, leaving 8 bases between the germline ends. Germline CDR1 MRHNA, CDR2 SNTAGT. The TCR sequence derives from a woman between 18 and 29 years old in good health. The specimen sequenced was central memory CD4+ T cells from blood. The genes are TRBV6-4 and TRBJ2-1, with D hard to call. The DNA of the CDR3 is TGTGCCAGCAGTGCATCGAGGAATGAGCAGTTCTTC. This codes for CASSASRNEQFF.